A single sample is the source of the 10 T cell receptor beta chains below, sequenced in a study of early T cells in non-severe SARS-CoV-2 infection. TCRdb reprocessed the 5' RACE reads via MiXCR and lists one record per CDR3 protein. This table has about 64,000 distinct CDR3 sequences, about 10% appearing once. The specimen comprised whole blood, sampled at baseline. The receptors originated from an adult who was a healthcare worker with PCR-confirmed SARS-CoV-2 infection or an uninfected control (not recorded which).

In its sample, this clonotype was seen a few times. The rearrangement uses TRBV6-5 and TRBJ2-3, with D tentatively TRBD2 (6 bases). V lost 0 bases and J 0 bases, leaving 13 bases between the germline ends. CDR3 size: 17 residues. Germline CDR1 MNHEY, CDR2 SVGAGI. The CDR3 sequence: CASSYSVASDSTDTQYF. The CDR3 DNA follows: TGTGCCAGCAGTTACTCGGTGGCTAGCGATAGCACAGATACGCAGTATTTT.

This clonotype was detected a few times. The rearrangement links TRBV19 to TRBJ2-5; D perhaps matches TRBD2 (5 bases). There are 16 residues in the CDR3. Trimming removed 4 bases at V and 2 bases at J, with 17 bases between. Germline V gene data show CDR1 as LNHDA and CDR2 as SQIVND (reference sequence). This chain's CDR3 is CASSSPRRATQETQYF. DNA for the CDR3: TGTGCCAGTAGTAGCCCCCGGCGGGCAACACAAGAGACCCAGTACTTC.

The table lists this clonotype with a few counts. V and J are TRBV4-3 and TRBJ2-7; D is ambiguous. Trimming removed 0 bases from V and 1 base from J, with 7 bases in between. Germline V gives CDR1 LGHNA, CDR2 YSLEER. The CDR3 is made up of 14 amino acids. CDR3 protein: CASSQDRASYEQYF. The CDR3 DNA follows: TGCGCCAGCAGCCAAGATCGAGCATCCTACGAGCAGTACTTC.

This clonotype was detected only a few times. This chain joins TRBV30 and TRBJ2-1, with D hard to call. The V gene lost 1 base and the J gene lost 8 bases, with 9 bases spanning the gap. CDR1 is GTSNPN, CDR2 SVGIG, per germline (reference sequence). This CDR3 has 12 amino acids. The CDR3 nucleotides are TGTGCCTGGAGTGGGCAGCCTTATGAGCAGTTCTTC. Its protein is CAWSGQPYEQFF.

The CDR3 nucleotides are TGCGCCAGCAGCTCAAGACAGACCACAGATACGCAGTATTTT. Protein sequence: CASSSRQTTDTQYF. The chain is built from TRBV5-1 and TRBJ2-3; the D gene is possibly TRBD1 (5 bases). Germline CDR1 and CDR2: SGHRS and YFSETQ. The CDR3 has 14 residues. Trimming pared 3 bases from V and 2 bases from J, leaving 10 bases between.

CDR3 protein: CASSRRWTSGGDSYEQYF. The CDR3 DNA reads as TGTGCCAGCAGTCGAAGATGGACTAGCGGGGGGGATTCCTACGAGCAGTACTTC. This chain uses TRBV6-5 with TRBJ2-7; 15 bases agree with TRBD2. The CDR3 consists of 18 residues. Germline CDR1 MNHEY, CDR2 SVGAGI. The V and J ends lost 5 bases and 1 base, in that order; junction bases with no gene match: 9.

This clonotype was found a few times. This rearrangement joins TRBV11-2 to TRBJ2-3, with D perhaps given as TRBD1 or TRBD2 (5 bases each). Germline V CDR1 and CDR2: SGHAT, FQNNGV. The CDR3 length is 17 residues. V lost 1 base and J 0 bases, leaving 14 bases between the germline ends. As DNA, the CDR3 is TGTGCCAGCAGCTTAGGATCCGGGACCAACAGCACAGATACGCAGTATTTT. Its translation is CASSLGSGTNSTDTQYF.

This chain links TRBV21-1 with TRBJ2-1; TRBD1 is the table's D call, not checked against the DNA. TRBV21-1 represents a pseudogene. This CDR3 is built from 14 residues. CDR3 nucleotides: TGTGCCAGCAGCAAAGGGGACAGGACCCTGAAGCAGTTCTTC. Protein: CASSKGDRTLKQFF.

This sequence joins TRBV27 and TRBJ1-2; D unclear. The V gene's germline CDR1 is MNHEY and CDR2 SMNVEV (reference sequence). CDR3 length equals 15 residues. The germline V and J ends were trimmed by 2 bases and 8 bases, with 18 bases remaining between them. DNA for the CDR3: TGTGCCAGCAGTTTACTCCCTTACGGTCCCATGGGCTACACCTTC. Protein sequence: CASSLLPYGPMGYTF.

V and J are TRBV29-1 and TRBJ1-1; a possible D gene is TRBD1 (5 bases). The CDR3 has 11 residues. Germline V gene lookup returns CDR1 SQVTM and CDR2 ANQGSEA. Trimming removed 7 bases at V and 0 bases at J, with 6 bases between. CDR3 loop: CSAGLNTEAFF. CDR3 DNA: TGCAGCGCGGGACTGAACACTGAAGCTTTCTTT.